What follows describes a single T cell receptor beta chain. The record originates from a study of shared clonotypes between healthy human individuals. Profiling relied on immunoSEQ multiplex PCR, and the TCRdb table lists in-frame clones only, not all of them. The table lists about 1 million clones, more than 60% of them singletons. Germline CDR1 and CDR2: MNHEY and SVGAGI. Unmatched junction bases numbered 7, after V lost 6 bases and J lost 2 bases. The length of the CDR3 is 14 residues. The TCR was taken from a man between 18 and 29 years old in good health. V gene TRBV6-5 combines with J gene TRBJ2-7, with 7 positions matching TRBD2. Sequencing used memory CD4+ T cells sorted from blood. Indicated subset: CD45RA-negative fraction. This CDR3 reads CASRERGGTYEQYF. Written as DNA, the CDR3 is TGTGCCAGCAGGGAGCGGGGCGGGACCTACGAGCAGTACTTC.